One T cell receptor (beta chain) is described in this entry. The antigen is unknown. In the PCR, 60 Vbeta and 13 Jbeta primers were used. The table came from immunoSEQ multiplex PCR; TCRdb's copy has only in-frame clones and leaves some out. The repertoire holds about 140,000 clones, with 73% as singletons. The data were obtained in a study of cytomegalovirus exposure and HLA in healthy donors. Study results and caveats: The study found most TCR sequences rare, yet found some public TCRs in many donors. Accurate predictions that matched the HLA-A and HLA-B alleles of most subjects were reportedly made from TCR beta sequences. Clonal expansion was found to be greater in HLA-associated TCR beta chains than in equally common others in a later analysis.

The CDR3 runs to 14 residues. With 1 base removed from V and 2 bases from J, the gap between germline ends came to 10 bases. CDR1 SGHDT and CDR2 YYEEEE come from the germline V gene. The sequenced sample consisted of PBMCs. This clonotype was sampled from a human donor in good health. The genes are TRBV5-6 and TRBJ2-7; D is possibly TRBD2 (6 bases). The CDR3 loop reads CASSLTREAYEQYF. CDR3 nucleotide sequence: TGTGCCAGCAGCTTGACCAGGGAGGCCTACGAGCAGTACTTC.